This T cell receptor beta chain is drawn from a study of cytomegalovirus exposure and HLA in healthy donors. Vbeta (60) and Jbeta (13) primers were used in the PCR. This table comes from immunoSEQ multiplex PCR, and its TCRdb copy is limited to in-frame clones, with some not included. This table holds 85,000 to 90,000 clones, roughly 80% found once. About this clone: No antigen is known for it.

Whole-study results and caveats: Most TCR beta V segments were productive about 87% or about 30% of the time in an earlier analysis.

CDR1 is SGHTA and CDR2 is FQGNSA in the germline V gene. The V gene end was trimmed by 8 bases and the J gene end by 4 bases; junction bases not matched to a gene: 13. This CDR3 contains 15 residues. The chain is built from TRBV7-2 and TRBJ2-7; 8 nucleotides match TRBD1. The receptor comes from a man aged 25 to 45 in good health and CMV-seropositive. Sequences were obtained from PBMCs. The CDR3 here is CASGTQTGEGYEQYF. The CDR3 DNA is TGTGCCAGCGGCACGCAGACAGGGGAAGGATACGAGCAGTACTTC.